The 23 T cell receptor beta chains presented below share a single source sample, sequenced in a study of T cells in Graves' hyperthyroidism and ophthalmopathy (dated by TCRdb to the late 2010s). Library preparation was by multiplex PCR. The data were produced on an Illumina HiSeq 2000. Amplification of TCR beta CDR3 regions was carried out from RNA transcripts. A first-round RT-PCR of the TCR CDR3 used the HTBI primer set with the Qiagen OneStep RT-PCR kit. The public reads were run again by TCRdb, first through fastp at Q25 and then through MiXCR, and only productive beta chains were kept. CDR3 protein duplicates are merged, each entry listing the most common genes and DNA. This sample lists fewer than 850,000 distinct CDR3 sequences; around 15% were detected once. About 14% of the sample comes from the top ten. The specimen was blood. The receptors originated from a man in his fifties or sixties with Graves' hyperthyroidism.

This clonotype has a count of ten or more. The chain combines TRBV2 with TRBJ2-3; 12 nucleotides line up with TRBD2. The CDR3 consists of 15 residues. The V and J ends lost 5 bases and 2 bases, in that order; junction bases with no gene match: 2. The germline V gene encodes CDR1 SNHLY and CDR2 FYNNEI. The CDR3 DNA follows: TGTGCCAGCAGTAGGACTAGCGGGGCCACAGATACGCAGTATTTT. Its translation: CASSRTSGATDTQYF.

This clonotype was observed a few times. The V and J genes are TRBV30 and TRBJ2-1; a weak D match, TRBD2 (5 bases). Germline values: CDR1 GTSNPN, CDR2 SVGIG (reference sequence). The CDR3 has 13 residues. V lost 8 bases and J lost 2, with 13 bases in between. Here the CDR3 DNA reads TGTGCCCAGAGGAGGTTCACCTACAATGAGCAGTTCTTC. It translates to CAQRRFTYNEQFF.

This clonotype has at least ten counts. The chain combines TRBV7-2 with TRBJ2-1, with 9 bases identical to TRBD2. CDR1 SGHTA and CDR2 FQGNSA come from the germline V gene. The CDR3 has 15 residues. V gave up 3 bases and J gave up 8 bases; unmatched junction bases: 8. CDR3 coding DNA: TGTGCCAGCAGCTTTGGCGGGAGGGCCCCCGATGAGCAGTTCTTC. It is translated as CASSFGGRAPDEQFF.

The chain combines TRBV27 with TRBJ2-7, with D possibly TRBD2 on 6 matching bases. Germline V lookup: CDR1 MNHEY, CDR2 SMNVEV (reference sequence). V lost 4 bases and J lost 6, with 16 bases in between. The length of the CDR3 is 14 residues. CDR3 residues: CASSSEPLGSEQYF. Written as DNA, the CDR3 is TGTGCCAGCAGTTCGGAGCCCCTCGGGAGCGAGCAGTACTTC.

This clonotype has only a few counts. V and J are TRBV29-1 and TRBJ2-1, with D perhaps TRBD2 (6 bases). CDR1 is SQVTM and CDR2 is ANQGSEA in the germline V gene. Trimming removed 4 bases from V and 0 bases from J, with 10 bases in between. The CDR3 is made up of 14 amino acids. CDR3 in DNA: TGCAGCGTTGGGGCGGGGAGCTCCTACAATGAGCAGTTCTTC. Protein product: CSVGAGSSYNEQFF.

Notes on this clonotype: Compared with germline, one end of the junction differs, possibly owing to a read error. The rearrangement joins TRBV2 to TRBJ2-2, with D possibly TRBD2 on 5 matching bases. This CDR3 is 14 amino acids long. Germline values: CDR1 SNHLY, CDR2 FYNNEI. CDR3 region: CDSKAWERAGELFF. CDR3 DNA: TGTGACAGCAAGGCCTGGGAGAGGGCCGGGGAGCTGTTTTTT. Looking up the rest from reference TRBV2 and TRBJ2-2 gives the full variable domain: EPEVTQTPSHQVTQMGQEVILRCVPISNHLYFYWYRQILGQKVEFLVSFYNNEISEKSEIFDDQFSVERPDGSNFTLKIRSTKLEDSAMYFCDSKAWERAGELFFGEGSRLTVL.

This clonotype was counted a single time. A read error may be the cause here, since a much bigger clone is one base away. CDR3: CARRCSPGVSNQSQHF. As DNA, the CDR3 is TGTGCCAGGCGATGTTCCCCCGGGGTTAGCAATCAGTCCCAGCATTTT. V gene TRBV28 combines with J gene TRBJ1-5; D ambiguous. Looked up from germline, CDR1 is MDHEN and CDR2 is SYDVKM. This CDR3 is built from 16 residues.

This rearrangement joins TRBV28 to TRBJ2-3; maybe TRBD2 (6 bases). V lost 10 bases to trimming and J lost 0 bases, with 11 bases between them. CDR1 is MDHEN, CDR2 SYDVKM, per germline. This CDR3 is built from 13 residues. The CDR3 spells CATGSPSTDTQYF. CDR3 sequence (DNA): TGTGCCACCGGGAGCCCTAGCACAGATACGCAGTATTTT.

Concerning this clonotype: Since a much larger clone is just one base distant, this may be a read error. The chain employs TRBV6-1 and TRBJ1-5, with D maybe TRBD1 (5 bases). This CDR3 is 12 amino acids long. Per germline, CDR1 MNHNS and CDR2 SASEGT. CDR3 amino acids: CASADGGQLQHF. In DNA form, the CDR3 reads TGTGCCAGCGCCGACGGGGGTCAGCTCCAGCATTTT.

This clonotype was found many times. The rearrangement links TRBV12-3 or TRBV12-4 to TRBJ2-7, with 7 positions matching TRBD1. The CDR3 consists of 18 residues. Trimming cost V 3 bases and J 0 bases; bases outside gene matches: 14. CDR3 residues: CASSFPDEGQSYSYEQYF. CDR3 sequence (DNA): TGTGCCAGCAGTTTTCCGGATGAGGGACAGAGTTACTCCTACGAGCAGTACTTC.

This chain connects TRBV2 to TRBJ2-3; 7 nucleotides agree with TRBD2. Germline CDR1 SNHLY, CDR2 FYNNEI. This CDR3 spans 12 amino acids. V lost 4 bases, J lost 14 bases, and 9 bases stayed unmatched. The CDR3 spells CASSVPGGLWYF. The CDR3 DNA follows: TGTGCCAGCAGTGTACCGGGAGGTCTCTGGTATTTT.

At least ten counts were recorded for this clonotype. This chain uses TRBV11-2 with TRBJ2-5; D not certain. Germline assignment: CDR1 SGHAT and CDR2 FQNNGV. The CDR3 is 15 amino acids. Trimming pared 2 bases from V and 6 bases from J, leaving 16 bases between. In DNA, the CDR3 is TGTGCCAGCAGCTTACCGACCTTTTTCGCCAAGACCCAGTACTTC. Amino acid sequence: CASSLPTFFAKTQYF.

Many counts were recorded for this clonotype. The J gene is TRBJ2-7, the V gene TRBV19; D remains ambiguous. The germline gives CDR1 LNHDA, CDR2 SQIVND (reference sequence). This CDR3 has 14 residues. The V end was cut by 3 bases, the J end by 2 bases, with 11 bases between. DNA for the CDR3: TGTGCCAGTAGTATGGGAAGGGCGGCCTACGAGCAGTACTTC. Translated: CASSMGRAAYEQYF.

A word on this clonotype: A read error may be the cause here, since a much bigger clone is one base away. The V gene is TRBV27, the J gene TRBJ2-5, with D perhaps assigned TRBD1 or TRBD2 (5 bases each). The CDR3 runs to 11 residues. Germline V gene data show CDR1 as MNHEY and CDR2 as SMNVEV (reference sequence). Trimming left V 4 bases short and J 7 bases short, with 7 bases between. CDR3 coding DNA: TGTGCCAGCAGTTCAGGGAGGACCCAGTACTTC. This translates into CASSSGRTQYF.

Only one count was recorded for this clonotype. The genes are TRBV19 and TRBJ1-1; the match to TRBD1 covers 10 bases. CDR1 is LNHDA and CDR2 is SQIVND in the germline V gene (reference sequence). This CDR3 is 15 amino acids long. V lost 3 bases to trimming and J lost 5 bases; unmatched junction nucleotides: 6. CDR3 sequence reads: CASSMGQGLGTEAFF. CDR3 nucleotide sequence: TGTGCCAGTAGTATGGGACAGGGGTTAGGAACTGAAGCTTTCTTT.

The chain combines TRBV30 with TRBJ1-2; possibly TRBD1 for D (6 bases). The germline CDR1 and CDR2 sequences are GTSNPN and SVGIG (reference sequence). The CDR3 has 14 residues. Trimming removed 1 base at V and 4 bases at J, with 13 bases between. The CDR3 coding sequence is TGTGCCTGGAGTGCGGGGGCTCAGGTCTATGGCTACACCTTC. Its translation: CAWSAGAQVYGYTF. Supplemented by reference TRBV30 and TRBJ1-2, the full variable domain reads SQTIHQWPATLVQPVGSPLSLECTVEGTSNPNLYWYRQAAGRGLQLLFYSVGIGQISSEVPQNLSASRPQDRQFILSSKKLLLSDSGFYLCAWSAGAQVYGYTFGSGTRLTVV.

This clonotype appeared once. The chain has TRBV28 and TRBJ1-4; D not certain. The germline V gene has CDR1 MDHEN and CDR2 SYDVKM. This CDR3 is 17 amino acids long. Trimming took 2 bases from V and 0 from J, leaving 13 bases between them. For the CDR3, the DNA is TGTGCCAGCAGTTTAAGTGGGCACGGTGCAACTAATGAAAAACTGTTTTTT. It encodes CASSLSGHGATNEKLFF.

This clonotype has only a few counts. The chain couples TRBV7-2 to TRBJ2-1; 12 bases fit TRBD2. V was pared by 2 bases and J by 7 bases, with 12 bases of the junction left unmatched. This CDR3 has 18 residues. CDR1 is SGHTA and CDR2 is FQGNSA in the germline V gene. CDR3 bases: TGTGCCAGCAGCTTAAGGTGGCTAGCGGGAGGGCCGGCGAATGAGCAGTTCTTC. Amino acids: CASSLRWLAGGPANEQFF.

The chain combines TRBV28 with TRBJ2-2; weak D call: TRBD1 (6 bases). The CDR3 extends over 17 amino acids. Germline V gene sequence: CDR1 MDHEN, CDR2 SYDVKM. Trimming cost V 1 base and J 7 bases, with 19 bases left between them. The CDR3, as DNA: TGTGCCAGCAGTTTATCCCCCCTCACAGGGAAAGTCGGGGAGCTGTTTTTT. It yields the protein CASSLSPLTGKVGELFF.

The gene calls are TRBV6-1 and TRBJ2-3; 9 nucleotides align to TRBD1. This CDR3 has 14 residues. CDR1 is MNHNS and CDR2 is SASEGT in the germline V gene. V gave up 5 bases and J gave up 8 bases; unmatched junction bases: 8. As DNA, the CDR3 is TGTGCCAGCAGTACCTGGACAGGGGCTAGTACGCAGTATTTT. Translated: CASSTWTGASTQYF.

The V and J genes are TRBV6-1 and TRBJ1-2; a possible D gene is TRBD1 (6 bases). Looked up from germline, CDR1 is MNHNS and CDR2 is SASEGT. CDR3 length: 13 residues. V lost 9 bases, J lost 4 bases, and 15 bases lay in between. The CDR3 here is CASTKQGLYGYTF. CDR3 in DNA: TGTGCCAGTACAAAACAGGGTCTCTATGGCTACACCTTC.

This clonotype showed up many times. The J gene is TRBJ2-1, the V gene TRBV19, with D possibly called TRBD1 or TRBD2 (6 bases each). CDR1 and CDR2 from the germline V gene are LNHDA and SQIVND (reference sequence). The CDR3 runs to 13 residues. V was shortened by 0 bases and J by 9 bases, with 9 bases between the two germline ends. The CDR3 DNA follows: TGTGCCAGTAGTATAGACGGGGGCATTGAGCAGTTCTTC. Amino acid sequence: CASSIDGGIEQFF.

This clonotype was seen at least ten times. In DNA form, the CDR3 reads TGTGCCAGCAGTGAAGAAGGGGAGACCCAGTACTTC. Translation: CASSEEGETQYF. The J gene is TRBJ2-5, the V gene TRBV6-1; D is unclear. Germline CDR1 reads MNHNS; CDR2 reads SASEGT. This CDR3 has 12 residues. The V end lost 1 base, the J end lost 5 bases, and 5 bases lay between the germline ends.